This section outlines one T cell receptor beta chain sequence together with its context. These data originate in a study of tumor-infiltrating lymphocytes in localized non-small cell lung cancer. This CDR3 spans 15 amino acids. Germline values: CDR1 LGHNA, CDR2 YSLEER. V lost 4 bases and J 0 bases, leaving 13 bases between the germline ends. Clones were sequenced by immunoSEQ multiplex PCR, and TCRdb holds only the in-frame ones, with some missing. In the table there are 9,500 to 14,000 clones, 84% of which are singletons. This sequence was found in a human donor with non-small cell lung cancer. Sequencing used lung tumor tissue. The chain links TRBV4-3 to TRBJ2-7, with a weak D call TRBD1 (6 bases). The CDR3 loop is CASSPGRGGSYEQYF. The CDR3 nucleotides are TGCGCCAGCAGCCCGGGTCGAGGGGGCTCCTACGAGCAGTACTTC.